The entry below describes one TCR beta chain. The data are from a study of CD8+ T cells in alopecia areata. RNA was extracted and reverse transcribed into cDNA as the sequencing template. The protocol was immunoSEQ multiplex PCR, while the TCRdb copy is restricted to in-frame clones and leaves out a portion. The sample shows approximately 29,000 clones, over 65% of them seen only once. CDR1 is LNHDA, CDR2 SQIVND, per germline (reference sequence). Trimming removed 7 bases from V and 4 bases from J; junction bases left unmatched: 3. This CDR3 region has 14 residues. V is TRBV19 and J is TRBJ2-1, with 11 positions matching TRBD2. Sequenced: NKG2D-low CD8+ T cells sorted from blood. The TCR was taken from a human donor with alopecia areata. The DNA for the CDR3 is TGTGCCAGTACACTAGCGGGGGATTACAATGAGCAGTTCTTC. This gives the protein CASTLAGDYNEQFF.